Each of the 31 T cell receptor beta chains below was sequenced from the same sample in a study of blood T cell repertoires in COVID-19. Sequencing was performed with immunoSEQ multiplex PCR; in TCRdb, only in-frame clones are kept and a portion is missing. Here the sample spans about 300,000 clones, just under 90% being singletons. The sequenced material came from peripheral blood. These receptors all come from a woman in her 30s with COVID-19, enrolled during active disease.

The V gene is TRBV7-9, the J gene TRBJ2-2; maybe TRBD2 (5 bases). Trimming took off 5 bases at V and 3 bases at J, with 10 bases between the two ends. From germline, CDR1 is SEHNR and CDR2 FQNEAQ (reference sequence). There are 14 residues in the CDR3. CDR3 region: CASSPRAYTGELFF. The CDR3 DNA follows: TGTGCCAGCAGCCCGAGGGCCTACACCGGGGAGCTGTTTTTT.

The genes are TRBV3-1 (or the pseudogene TRBV3-2) and TRBJ2-7, with 7 bases lining up with TRBD1. Germline CDR1 reads LGHDT; CDR2 reads YNNKEL (reference sequence). The length of the CDR3 is 14 residues. J was trimmed by 7 bases and V by 2 bases; bases with no gene match: 8. The CDR3 region is CASSQSRTGGEQYF. The CDR3 DNA sequence: TGTGCCAGCAGCCAATCTAGGACAGGCGGGGAGCAGTACTTC.

This clone has more than one count but fewer than ten. The J gene is TRBJ1-1, the V gene TRBV21-1; the table's TRBD1 call for D was not verified on the DNA. TRBV21-1 is a pseudogene locus. The CDR3 covers 15 residues. As DNA, the CDR3 is TGTGCCAGCAGCCCTCGACAGGGTAAGAACACTGAAGCTTTCTTT. The encoded protein is CASSPRQGKNTEAFF.

The chain links TRBV7-2 to TRBJ2-5, with TRBD1 matching over 7 bases. The CDR3 consists of 16 residues. Germline CDR1 and CDR2: SGHTA and FQGNSA. V lost 3 bases and J lost 1; bases outside the gene matches: 8. CDR3 amino acids: CASSFEGALGQETQYF. DNA for the CDR3: TGTGCCAGCAGCTTCGAGGGGGCTCTGGGCCAAGAGACCCAGTACTTC.

This chain joins TRBV7-2 and TRBJ2-1, with 13 nucleotides matching TRBD2. Germline values: CDR1 SGHTA, CDR2 FQGNSA. With V trimmed by 5 bases and J by 12 bases, 4 bases remained unmatched. The CDR3 contains 13 residues. The CDR3 coding sequence is TGTGCCAGCAGCCAGGGACTAGCGGGGCTGCAGTTCTTC. Its translation is CASSQGLAGLQFF.

The gene calls are TRBV15 and TRBJ1-4, with TRBD1 identical over 9 bases. This CDR3 comprises 16 residues. Germline-derived CDR1 and CDR2 are LNHNV and YYDKDF (reference sequence). V dropped 0 bases and J dropped 6; count of bases not matched to a gene: 5. CDR3 region: CATSRDRGQGDEKLFF. CDR3 in DNA: TGTGCCACCAGCAGAGATCGGGGACAGGGAGATGAAAAACTGTTTTTT.

The J gene is TRBJ1-4, the V gene TRBV4-2; no clear D gene. Trimming took off 1 base at V and 0 bases at J, with 9 bases between the two ends. The germline gives CDR1 LGHNA, CDR2 YNFKEQ. CDR3 size: 16 residues. This CDR3 is CASSQAAQATNEKLFF. CDR3 in DNA: TGTGCCAGCAGCCAAGCTGCACAAGCAACTAATGAAAAACTGTTTTTT.

The rearrangement uses TRBV27 and TRBJ2-1, with 8 bases aligning to TRBD1. CDR1 and CDR2 from the germline V gene are MNHEY and SMNVEV (reference sequence). The J segment lost 3 bases and the V segment lost 5 bases, leaving 6 bases of the junction unmatched. This CDR3 is 15 amino acids long. The CDR3 DNA is TGTGCCAGCAGTCTCTCAGGGGGCCGCTACAATGAGCAGTTCTTC. It specifies CASSLSGGRYNEQFF.

The V gene is TRBV28, the J gene TRBJ2-1; D remains ambiguous. Trimming removed 2 bases from V and 6 bases from J, with 5 bases in between. Germline V gives CDR1 MDHEN, CDR2 SYDVKM. CDR3 size: 12 residues. The CDR3 loop reads CASSLGSNEQFF. The CDR3 DNA reads TGTGCCAGCAGTTTAGGTAGCAATGAGCAGTTCTTC.

The CDR3 nucleotides are TGTGCCAGCAGTTCTGACCTCCTAGCGGGGGGGCGGTGGGAAAACATTCAGTACTTC. Protein product: CASSSDLLAGGRWENIQYF. V and J are TRBV27 and TRBJ2-4; 12 bases line up with TRBD2. Germline CDR1 and CDR2: MNHEY and SMNVEV (reference sequence). There are 19 residues in the CDR3. J was trimmed by 5 bases and V by 4 bases; bases with no gene match: 15.

V usage is TRBV5-1 and J usage is TRBJ2-4, with TRBD1 as a possible D gene (5 bases). The CDR3 covers 17 residues. Germline CDR1 and CDR2: SGHRS and YFSETQ. V lost 4 bases and J 1 base, leaving 18 bases between the germline ends. The CDR3 DNA reads TGCGCCAGCAGCCGCCTGGGGCAGAGATTGGCCAAAAACATTCAGTACTTC. Amino acid sequence: CASSRLGQRLAKNIQYF.

This clone was found once. This sequence joins TRBV3-1 (or the pseudogene TRBV3-2) and TRBJ2-3; TRBD1 aligns across 8 bases. The CDR3 sequence is 14 residues long. CDR1 is LGHDT and CDR2 is YNNKEL in the germline V gene (reference sequence). J was trimmed by 5 bases and V by 6 bases; bases with no gene match: 7. CDR3 region: CASSYRGEVDTQYF. The CDR3 DNA follows: TGTGCCAGCAGTTACAGGGGGGAGGTAGATACGCAGTATTTT.

The chain is built from TRBV7-3 and TRBJ1-6; TRBD1 agrees at 8 bases. There are 13 residues in the CDR3. Germline V lookup: CDR1 SGHTA, CDR2 FQGTGA. V shed 4 bases and J 11 bases; nucleotides not matched to a gene: 4. The CDR3 nucleotides are TGTGCCAGCAGCTCCCTGGACAGGGCACCCCTCCACTTT. The encoded protein is CASSSLDRAPLHF.

The gene calls are TRBV6-1 and TRBJ1-1; D gene unclear. With 0 bases removed from V and 7 bases from J, the gap between germline ends came to 9 bases. CDR1 and CDR2 (germline): MNHNS, SASEGT. This CDR3 contains 13 residues. CDR3 residues: CASSEAGQFEAFF. For the CDR3, the DNA is TGTGCCAGCAGTGAAGCTGGGCAGTTTGAAGCTTTCTTT.

The CDR3 is CASSGTVNSPLHF. The CDR3 nucleotides are TGTGCCAGCAGTGGGACAGTTAATTCACCCCTCCACTTT. The V gene is TRBV28, the J gene TRBJ1-6; 7 bases agree with TRBD1. V was clipped by 5 bases and J by 6 bases; unmatched bases: 1. The CDR3 has 13 residues. Germline V lookup: CDR1 MDHEN, CDR2 SYDVKM.

The V gene is TRBV27, the J gene TRBJ2-5, with D possibly being TRBD2 (6 bases). The CDR3 has 13 residues. V was shortened by 3 bases and J by 13 bases, with 18 bases between the two germline ends. Germline V gene sequence: CDR1 MNHEY, CDR2 SMNVEV (reference sequence). CDR3 in DNA: TGTGCCAGCAGTTTTGAGACTAGGTCCCTCCGGTACTTC. Translation gives CASSFETRSLRYF.

V usage is TRBV27 and J usage is TRBJ1-2, with TRBD1 matching over 8 bases. In germline, CDR1 is MNHEY, CDR2 SMNVEV (reference sequence). The V and J ends lost 4 bases and 8 bases, in that order; junction bases with no gene match: 9. The CDR3 totals 14 residues. CDR3 loop: CASSSDRGLEGYTF. The CDR3 DNA is TGTGCCAGCAGTTCCGACAGGGGATTGGAGGGCTACACCTTC.

There are a few counts of this clone. The V call is TRBV29-1, the J call TRBJ1-3; weak D call: TRBD1 (6 bases). Germline CDR1 reads SQVTM; CDR2 reads ANQGSEA. The V gene lost 6 bases and the J gene lost 0 bases, with 12 bases spanning the gap. The CDR3 length is 14 residues. The CDR3 DNA is TGCAGCGTGTTACAGGGATCCTCTGGAAACACCATATATTTT. It is translated as CSVLQGSSGNTIYF.

J is TRBJ1-5 and V is TRBV2; D not resolved. The CDR3 length is 15 residues. Germline CDR1 is SNHLY and CDR2 is FYNNEI. V shed 3 bases and J shed 4 bases, with 13 bases lying between them. The CDR3 bases are TGTGCCAGCAGTGATCTGAGGGTCTTAAATCAGCCCCAGCATTTT. This translates into CASSDLRVLNQPQHF.

The V gene is TRBV27, the J gene TRBJ2-2; TRBD2 agrees at 7 bases. Germline CDR1 and CDR2: MNHEY and SMNVEV (reference sequence). CDR3 length: 21 amino acids. The trim removed 3 bases at V and 6 bases at J, leaving 25 bases unmatched. The CDR3 coding sequence is TGTGCCAGCAGTTTGCGGCCCCACTTAGGGCCCAGCGGGACTCGCTCCGGGGAGCTGTTTTTT. Amino acid sequence: CASSLRPHLGPSGTRSGELFF.

The genes are TRBV7-2 and TRBJ2-7; perhaps TRBD1 as D (6 bases). This CDR3 region has 14 residues. The V gene's germline CDR1 is SGHTA and CDR2 FQGNSA. V was cut by 1 base and J by 6 bases, with 13 bases left in between. For the CDR3, the DNA is TGTGCCAGCAGCTTAGGTGTTAGGGGGTCCGAGCAGTACGTC. Translating it yields CASSLGVRGSEQYV.

This clone was observed once. CDR3 region: CASSQEGRGSMSQETQYF. DNA of the CDR3: TGTGCCAGCAGCCAAGAAGGCCGAGGTAGCATGAGTCAAGAGACCCAGTACTTC. The chain joins TRBV3-1 (or the pseudogene TRBV3-2) to TRBJ2-5; no firm D call. Between the trimmed V and J ends, which lost 0 bases and 2 bases, there was a span of 19 bases. Per the germline V gene, CDR1 is LGHDT and CDR2 is YNNKEL (reference sequence). The CDR3 is made up of 18 amino acids.

As DNA, the CDR3 is TGTGCCAGCAGCCCCACTAGGACAGGGGAGGGAGAGACCCAGTACTTC. This translates into CASSPTRTGEGETQYF. The J gene is TRBJ2-5, the V gene TRBV11-1; 9 positions match TRBD1. The CDR3 contains 16 residues. The V segment lost 5 bases and the J segment 4 bases; nucleotides outside the gene matches: 11. Germline V CDR1 and CDR2: SGHAT, FQDESV (reference sequence). Based on the CDR3 plus reference TRBV11-1 and TRBJ2-5, the full variable domain is EAEVAQSPRYKITEKSQAVAFWCDPISGHATLYWYRQILGQGPELLVQFQDESVVDDSQLPKDRFSAERLKGVDSTLKIQPAELGDSAMYLCASSPTRTGEGETQYFGPGTRLLVL.

The V call is TRBV19, the J call TRBJ2-1, with D possibly TRBD2 on 5 matching bases. Trimming removed 3 bases from V and 7 bases from J, with 16 bases in between. Germline V lookup: CDR1 LNHDA, CDR2 SQIVND (reference sequence). CDR3 length equals 15 residues. DNA of the CDR3: TGTGCCAGTAGTATTTCTGTGGTGACTACGAATGAGCAGTTCTTC. Translating gives CASSISVVTTNEQFF. The complete variable domain, with remaining parts taken from reference TRBV19 and TRBJ2-1, reads DGGITQSPKYLFRKEGQNVTLSCEQNLNHDAMYWYRQDPGQGLRLIYYSQIVNDFQKGDIAEGYSVSREKKESFPLTVTSAQKNPTAFYLCASSISVVTTNEQFFGPGTRLTVL.

V gene TRBV5-1 combines with J gene TRBJ1-4; the D is unclear. The CDR3 totals 13 residues. CDR1 and CDR2 (germline): SGHRS, YFSETQ. V dropped 5 bases and J dropped 3 bases, with 8 bases sitting between them. CDR3 sequence reads: CASSKASNEKLFF. The CDR3 bases are TGCGCCAGCAGTAAAGCGTCTAATGAAAAACTGTTTTTT. Complete variable domain (other parts from reference TRBV5-1 and TRBJ1-4): KAGVTQTPRYLIKTRGQQVTLSCSPISGHRSVSWYQQTPGQGLQFLFEYFSETQRNKGNFPGRFSGRQFSNSRSEMNVSTLELGDSALYLCASSKASNEKLFFGSGTQLSVL.

This chain links TRBV19 with TRBJ1-5; no clear D. Germline CDR1 is LNHDA and CDR2 is SQIVND (reference sequence). V lost 7 bases, J lost 4 bases, and 11 bases lay in between. This CDR3 contains 13 residues. CDR3 sequence reads: CASTPQVNQPQHF. The DNA of the CDR3 is TGTGCCAGTACCCCCCAGGTGAATCAGCCCCAGCATTTT. The whole variable domain, remainder taken from reference TRBV19 and TRBJ1-5, is DGGITQSPKYLFRKEGQNVTLSCEQNLNHDAMYWYRQDPGQGLRLIYYSQIVNDFQKGDIAEGYSVSREKKESFPLTVTSAQKNPTAFYLCASTPQVNQPQHFGDGTRLSIL.

The gene calls are TRBV4-1 and TRBJ1-5; weak D call: TRBD1 (5 bases). This CDR3 spans 14 amino acids. V was pared by 0 bases and J by 5 bases, with 8 bases between. CDR1 is MGHRA and CDR2 is YSYEKL in the germline V gene. The CDR3 protein is CASSQDGRDQPQHF. The DNA for the CDR3 is TGCGCCAGCAGCCAAGATGGCAGGGATCAGCCCCAGCATTTT.

J is TRBJ1-6 and V is TRBV27; D is undetermined. V gave up 7 bases and J gave up 0 bases, with 10 bases separating them. The CDR3 length is 15 residues. The germline CDR1 and CDR2 sequences are MNHEY and SMNVEV (reference sequence). As DNA, the CDR3 is TGTGCCAGCAAAACAAGGAGCTCCTATAATTCACCCCTCCACTTT. It specifies CASKTRSSYNSPLHF.

The J gene is TRBJ2-2, the V gene TRBV4-1; D is possibly TRBD1 (6 bases). The CDR3 consists of 16 residues. The V end was cut by 4 bases, the J end by 1 base, with 13 bases between. Looked up from germline, CDR1 is MGHRA and CDR2 is YSYEKL. The CDR3 region has the DNA TGCGCCAGCAGCCCCCAGGGGCAAGGGAACACCGGGGAGCTGTTTTTT. It translates to CASSPQGQGNTGELFF.

Turning to this clone: In the same sample, other DNA sequences code for this CDR3. V usage is TRBV7-2 and J usage is TRBJ2-1, with TRBD2 matching 12 bases. The CDR3 spans 15 residues. Trimming removed 5 bases from V and 6 bases from J; junction bases left unmatched: 5. Germline V gives CDR1 SGHTA, CDR2 FQGNSA. The CDR3: CASSPPGLAGNEQFF. In DNA form, the CDR3 reads TGTGCCAGCAGCCCGCCGGGACTAGCGGGCAATGAGCAGTTCTTC.

The chain is built from TRBV28 and TRBJ2-5, with TRBD1 matching 9 bases. J lost 4 bases, V lost 4 bases, and 7 bases had no gene match. CDR3 size: 15 residues. CDR1 MDHEN and CDR2 SYDVKM come from the germline V gene. The CDR3 bases are TGTGCCAGCAGTTCCAACAGGGGGCTAAGAGAGACCCAGTACTTC. It codes for CASSSNRGLRETQYF.